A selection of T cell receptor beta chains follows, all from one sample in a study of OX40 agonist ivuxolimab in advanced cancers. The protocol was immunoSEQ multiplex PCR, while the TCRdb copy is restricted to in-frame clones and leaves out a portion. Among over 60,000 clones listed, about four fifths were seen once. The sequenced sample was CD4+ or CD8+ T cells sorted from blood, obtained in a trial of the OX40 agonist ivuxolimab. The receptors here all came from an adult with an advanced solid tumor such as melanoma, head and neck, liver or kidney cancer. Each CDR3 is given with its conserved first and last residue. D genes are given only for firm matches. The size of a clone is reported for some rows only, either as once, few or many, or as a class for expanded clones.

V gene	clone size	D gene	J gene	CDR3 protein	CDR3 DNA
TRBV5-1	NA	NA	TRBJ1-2	CASSLGGAANYGYTF	TGCGCCAGCAGCTTGGGTGGGGCAGCTAACTATGGCTACACCTTC
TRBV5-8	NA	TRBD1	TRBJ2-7	CASSRLPGQGAREQYF	TGTGCCAGCAGTCGGCTCCCGGGACAGGGGGCGAGGGAGCAGTACTTC
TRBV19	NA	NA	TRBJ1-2	CASSTGVRVGYTF	TGTGCCAGTAGTACCGGGGTCCGAGTGGGCTACACCTTC
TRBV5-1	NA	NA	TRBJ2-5	CASSLDLLEETQYF	TGCGCCAGCAGCTTGGACCTTCTCGAGGAGACCCAGTACTTC
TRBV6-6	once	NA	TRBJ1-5	CASSYGAGYQPQHF	TGTGCCAGCAGTTACGGGGCGGGGTATCAGCCCCAGCATTTT
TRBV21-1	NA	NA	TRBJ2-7	CASSLIPRARDYEQYF	TGTGCCAGCAGCTTAATACCCAGGGCCCGGGACTACGAGCAGTACTTC
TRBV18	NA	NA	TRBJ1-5	CASSRGTTGSNQPQHF	TGTGCCAGCTCACGTGGGACCACAGGGAGCAATCAGCCCCAGCATTTT
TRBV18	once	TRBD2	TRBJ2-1	CASSPGRGLYNEQFF	TGTGCCAGCTCACCAGGGAGGGGCCTCTACAATGAGCAGTTCTTC
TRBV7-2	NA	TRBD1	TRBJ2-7	CASSLRGPTLYEQYF	TGTGCCAGCAGCTTAAGGGGGCCGACCCTATACGAGCAGTACTTC
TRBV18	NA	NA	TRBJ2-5	CASSPTAAMETQYF	TGTGCCAGCTCACCGACAGCCGCTATGGAGACCCAGTACTTC
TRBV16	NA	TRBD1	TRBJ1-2	CASSRTGHGYTF	TGTGCCAGCAGCCGGACAGGGCACGGCTACACCTTC
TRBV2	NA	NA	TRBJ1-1	CASRRDHRGAFF	TGTGCCAGCAGGAGAGACCACCGCGGAGCTTTCTTT
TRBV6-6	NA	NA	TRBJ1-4	CASQFAGATNEKLFF	TGTGCCAGCCAATTCGCAGGAGCGACTAATGAAAAACTGTTTTTT